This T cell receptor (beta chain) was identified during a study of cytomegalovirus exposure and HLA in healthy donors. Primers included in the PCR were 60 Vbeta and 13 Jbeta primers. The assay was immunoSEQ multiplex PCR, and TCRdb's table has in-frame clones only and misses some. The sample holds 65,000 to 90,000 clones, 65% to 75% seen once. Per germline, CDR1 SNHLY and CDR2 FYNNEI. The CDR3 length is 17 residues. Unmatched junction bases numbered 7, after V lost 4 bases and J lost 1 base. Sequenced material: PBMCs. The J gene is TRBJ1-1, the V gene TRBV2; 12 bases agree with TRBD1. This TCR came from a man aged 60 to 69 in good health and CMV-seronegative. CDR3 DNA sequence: TGTGCCAGCAGTGGGACCGGGACAGGGGGCGGGAACACTGAAGCTTTCTTT. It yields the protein CASSGTGTGGGNTEAFF.